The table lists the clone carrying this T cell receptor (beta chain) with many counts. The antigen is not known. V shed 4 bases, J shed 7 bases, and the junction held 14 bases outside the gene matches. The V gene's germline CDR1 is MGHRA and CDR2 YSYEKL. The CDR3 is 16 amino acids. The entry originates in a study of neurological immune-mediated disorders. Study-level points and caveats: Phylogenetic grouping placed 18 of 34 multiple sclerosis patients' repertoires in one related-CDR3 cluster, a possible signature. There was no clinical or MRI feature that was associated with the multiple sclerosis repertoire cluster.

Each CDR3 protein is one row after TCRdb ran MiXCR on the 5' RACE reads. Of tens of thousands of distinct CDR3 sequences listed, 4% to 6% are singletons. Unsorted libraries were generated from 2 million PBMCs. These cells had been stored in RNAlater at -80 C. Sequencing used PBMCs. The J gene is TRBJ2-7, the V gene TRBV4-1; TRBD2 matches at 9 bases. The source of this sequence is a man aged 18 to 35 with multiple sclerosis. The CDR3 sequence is CASSPYGGISGREQYF. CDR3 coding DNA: TGCGCCAGCAGCCCATATGGGGGGATTAGCGGGAGAGAGCAGTACTTC.